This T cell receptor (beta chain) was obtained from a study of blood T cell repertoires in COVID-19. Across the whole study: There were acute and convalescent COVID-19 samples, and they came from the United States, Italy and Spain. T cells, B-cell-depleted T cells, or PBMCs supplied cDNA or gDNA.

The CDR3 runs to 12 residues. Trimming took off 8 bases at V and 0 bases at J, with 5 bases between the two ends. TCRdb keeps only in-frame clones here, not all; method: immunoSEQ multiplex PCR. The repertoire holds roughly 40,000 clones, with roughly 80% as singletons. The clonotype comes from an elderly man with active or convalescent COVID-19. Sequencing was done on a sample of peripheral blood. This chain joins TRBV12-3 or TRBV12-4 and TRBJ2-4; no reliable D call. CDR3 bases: TGTGCCAGCTCCCTAGCCAAAAACATTCAGTACTTC. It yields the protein CASSLAKNIQYF.